This entry features one T cell receptor (beta chain) sequence. Reverse transcription of roughly 0.45 to 1 ug RNA was carried out with random hexamers. The TCR beta CDR3 was amplified by immunoSEQ multiplex PCR across 54 Vbeta, 13 Jbeta. In TCRdb, the immunoSEQ multiplex PCR reads were re-called with MiXCR into one record per CDR3 protein. In the table there are 80,000 or so distinct CDR3 sequences, around 94% of which are singletons. V was shortened by 3 bases and J by 15 bases, with 12 bases between the two germline ends. Germline V gene data show CDR1 as DFQATT and CDR2 as SNEGSKA (reference sequence). This CDR3 contains 10 residues. The data were taken from a study of CD8 T cells in Susac syndrome. From blood CD8+ and CD4+ T cells, TCR beta sequences were generated. The controls were healthy donors who were matched for age and sex. TEMRA cells were enriched by FACS, and CD4+ and CD8+ T cells were negatively isolated.

The sequence came from a human donor in good health. V gene TRBV20-1 combines with J gene TRBJ2-1, with D maybe TRBD2 (6 bases). The sample comprised CD8+ T cells from PBMCs. The CDR3 nucleotides are TGCAGTGCTAGGGGTCTAGCGCCGTTCTTC. It encodes CSARGLAPFF.